This T cell receptor (beta chain) was identified in a study of Graves' ophthalmopathy and Graves' hyperthyroidism. Ophthalmopathic donors had moderate-to-severe activity, CAS ≥3 and NOSPECS ≥4, with disease that had lasted under 3 months. This clonotype has at least ten counts. Amplification of the TCR beta CDR3 regions used RNA transcripts (as template). Investigators did first-round RT-PCR with HTBI primers, then second-round multiplex PCR. TCRdb reprocessed the multiplex PCR reads with MiXCR, giving one entry per CDR3 protein. Here the sample spans 500,000 to 800,000 distinct CDR3 sequences, about two fifths being singletons. Sequencing was done on a sample of peripheral blood. The source is an adult man with Graves' ophthalmopathy.

CDR3 nucleotides: TGTGCCAGCAGTGAAGAGCCATCCCATGGCTACACCTTC. Its translation: CASSEEPSHGYTF. This rearrangement joins TRBV25-1 to TRBJ1-2; no reliable D call. The V gene lost 2 bases and the J gene lost 6 bases, with 10 bases spanning the gap. Germline V gives CDR1 MGHDK, CDR2 SYGVNS. The CDR3 length is 13 residues.